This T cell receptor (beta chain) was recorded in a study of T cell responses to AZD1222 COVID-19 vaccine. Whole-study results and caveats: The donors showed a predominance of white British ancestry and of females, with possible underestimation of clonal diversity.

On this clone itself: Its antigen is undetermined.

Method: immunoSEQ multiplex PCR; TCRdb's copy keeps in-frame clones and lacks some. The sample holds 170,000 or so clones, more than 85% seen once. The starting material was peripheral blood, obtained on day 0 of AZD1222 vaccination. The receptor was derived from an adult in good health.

The CDR3 nucleotides are TGCGCCAGCAGCCAAGTGGTAGGGACAGGGTTGTTCACAGATACGCAGTATTTT. Protein sequence: CASSQVVGTGLFTDTQYF. The V call is TRBV4-1, the J call TRBJ2-3; 9 nucleotides line up with TRBD1. This CDR3 contains 18 residues. The V gene end was trimmed by 1 base and the J gene end by 2 bases; junction bases not matched to a gene: 10. CDR1 is MGHRA, CDR2 YSYEKL, per germline.